A single sample gave rise to the 25 T cell receptor beta chains below, sequenced in a study of naive and memory T cell subsets. An equimolar mix of two oligonucleotides served as the beta constant-region primer for TRBC1 and TRBC2. TCRdb reprocessed the UMI-ligation and nested PCR reads with MiXCR, giving one entry per CDR3 protein. The table shows around 160,000 distinct CDR3 sequences, with around 15% occurring only once. Sample: naive CD4+ T cells from blood. The receptors come from a human donor in good health.

The V call is TRBV28, the J call TRBJ1-5, with D possibly being TRBD1 (5 bases). V lost 2 bases to trimming and J lost 1 base, with 12 bases between them. This CDR3 comprises 16 residues. CDR1 is MDHEN and CDR2 is SYDVKM in the germline V gene. CDR3 residues: CASSLGGYLSNQPQHF. CDR3 coding DNA: TGTGCCAGCAGTTTAGGGGGGTACCTAAGCAATCAGCCCCAGCATTTT. Based on the CDR3 plus reference TRBV28 and TRBJ1-5, the full variable domain is DVKVTQSSRYLVKRTGEKVFLECVQDMDHENMFWYRQDPGLGLRLIYFSYDVKMKEKGDIPEGYSVSREKKERFSLILESASTNQTSMYLCASSLGGYLSNQPQHFGDGTRLSIL.

The chain joins TRBV10-3 to TRBJ1-2; D not resolved. The germline V gene has CDR1 ENHRY and CDR2 SYGVKD. This CDR3 is 14 amino acids long. The V end was cut by 0 bases, the J end by 2 bases, with 7 bases between. DNA of the CDR3: TGTGCCATCAGTGAGTCGCAAGGAAACTATGGCTACACCTTC. It codes for CAISESQGNYGYTF.

The V call is TRBV6-6, the J call TRBJ2-3; 8 nucleotides match TRBD2. The CDR3 covers 16 residues. After removal of 7 bases from V and 4 bases from J, the junction contained 13 bases not matched to a gene. Germline assignment: CDR1 MNHNY and CDR2 SVGAGI (reference sequence). This CDR3 is CASTDRAGDVSDTQYF. The CDR3 region has the DNA TGTGCCAGCACTGACCGAGCGGGAGATGTCTCAGATACGCAGTATTTT.

The V call is TRBV28, the J call TRBJ1-3, with 7 bases aligning to TRBD1. Germline CDR1 MDHEN, CDR2 SYDVKM. Trimming removed 6 bases from V and 4 bases from J; junction bases left unmatched: 6. CDR3 length: 14 residues. Written as DNA, the CDR3 is TGTGCCAGCAGGGAGACAGGGATGGGAAACACCATATATTTT. This codes for CASRETGMGNTIYF.

The CDR3 protein is CASSLPPNYGYTF. In nucleotides, the CDR3 is TGTGCCAGCAGCTTACCCCCTAACTATGGCTACACCTTC. The genes are TRBV7-2 and TRBJ1-2; D gene uncertain. Looked up from germline, CDR1 is SGHTA and CDR2 is FQGNSA. Trimming pared 2 bases from V and 0 bases from J, leaving 4 bases between. CDR3 length: 13 amino acids.

J is TRBJ2-1 and V is TRBV20-1; 11 nucleotides align to TRBD2. Germline V lookup: CDR1 DFQATT, CDR2 SNEGSKA (reference sequence). This CDR3 region has 17 residues. The trim removed 1 base at V and 7 bases at J, leaving 12 bases unmatched. The DNA of the CDR3 is TGCAGTGCTAGAGGTTTGGCCACTAGCGGGAGAATAAATGAGCAGTTCTTC. Translated: CSARGLATSGRINEQFF.

The rearrangement uses TRBV6-5 and TRBJ2-1, with D perhaps matching TRBD2 (6 bases). The CDR3 length is 14 residues. V was cut by 6 bases and J by 3 bases, with 12 bases left in between. CDR1 and CDR2 (germline): MNHEY, SVGAGI. The CDR3 DNA sequence: TGTGCCAGCAGACGTAGCGGAAACTACAATGAGCAGTTCTTC. Its translation is CASRRSGNYNEQFF.

The chain employs TRBV7-2 and TRBJ1-4; D not resolved. V was shortened by 0 bases and J by 11 bases, with 7 bases between the two germline ends. The CDR3 contains 12 residues. Germline loops: CDR1 SGHTA, CDR2 FQGNSA. CDR3 loop: CASSLAPGKLFF. The CDR3 region has the DNA TGTGCCAGCAGCTTAGCGCCTGGCAAACTGTTTTTT.

This chain's CDR3 is CSASTVRSSYEQYF. CDR3 bases: TGCAGTGCTAGTACAGTCAGGAGCTCCTACGAGCAGTACTTC. This rearrangement joins TRBV20-1 to TRBJ2-7; D unresolved. Germline values: CDR1 DFQATT, CDR2 SNEGSKA (reference sequence). Trimming shortened V by 3 bases and J by 0 bases, and 12 bases separated the two germline ends. The CDR3 covers 14 residues.

V usage is TRBV5-1 and J usage is TRBJ2-5, with a tentative D call TRBD1 (6 bases). The CDR3 runs to 14 residues. The ends were cut back, 0 bases at V and 2 bases at J, with 8 bases in the middle. CDR1 and CDR2 (germline): SGHRS, YFSETQ. The CDR3 loop is CASSLGQAQETQYF. The CDR3 coding sequence is TGCGCCAGCAGCTTGGGACAGGCGCAAGAGACCCAGTACTTC. The whole variable domain, remainder taken from reference TRBV5-1 and TRBJ2-5, is KAGVTQTPRYLIKTRGQQVTLSCSPISGHRSVSWYQQTPGQGLQFLFEYFSETQRNKGNFPGRFSGRQFSNSRSEMNVSTLELGDSALYLCASSLGQAQETQYFGPGTRLLVL.

The J gene is TRBJ2-1, the V gene TRBV14; no clear D. Germline CDR1 is SGHDN and CDR2 is FVKESK. The CDR3 length is 13 residues. V lost 4 bases, J lost 4 bases, and 8 bases lay in between. This CDR3 reads CASSPSVYNEQFF. CDR3 sequence (DNA): TGTGCCAGCAGCCCATCAGTGTACAATGAGCAGTTCTTC.

This chain links TRBV12-3 or TRBV12-4 with TRBJ2-5; 8 positions match TRBD2. There are 13 residues in the CDR3. J was trimmed by 7 bases and V by 8 bases; bases with no gene match: 9. CDR3 nucleotide sequence: TGTGCCAGCCTCCGGGGGGGCGTTGGGACCCAGTACTTC. Translation: CASLRGGVGTQYF.

This clonotype was observed a few times. J is TRBJ1-1 and V is TRBV6-2 or TRBV6-3, with D possibly TRBD1 on 6 matching bases. The CDR3 runs to 13 residues. CDR1 is MNHEY and CDR2 is SVGEGT in the germline V gene. V was shortened by 6 bases and J by 3 bases, with 11 bases between the two germline ends. The CDR3 region is CASRGQGHTEAFF. The CDR3 DNA reads TGTGCCAGCAGGGGACAAGGACACACTGAAGCTTTCTTT.

The chain is built from TRBV6-6 and TRBJ2-7, with D unclear. The CDR3 runs 16 residues. Germline assignment: CDR1 MNHNY and CDR2 SVGAGI (reference sequence). The V and J ends lost 2 bases and 0 bases respectively, with 14 bases between them. For the CDR3, the DNA is TGTGCCAGCAGTTACCGGACGGCAAGGAGCTCCTACGAGCAGTACTTC. This gives the protein CASSYRTARSSYEQYF.

This rearrangement joins TRBV6-1 to TRBJ2-7, with 9 bases matching TRBD1. Looked up from germline, CDR1 is MNHNS and CDR2 is SASEGT. Germline trimming cut 5 bases from V and 13 bases from J; bases unmatched to any gene: 15. The length of the CDR3 is 14 residues. Here the CDR3 DNA reads TGTGCCAGCAGTCACGGACAGGGGACCTATGTACTTTACTTC. Translated, it gives CASSHGQGTYVLYF.

The chain combines TRBV28 with TRBJ2-2, with 8 bases matching TRBD1. The CDR3 loop spans 14 amino acids. The V gene's germline CDR1 is MDHEN and CDR2 SYDVKM. V was pared by 6 bases and J by 3 bases, with 3 bases of the junction left unmatched. CDR3 bases: TGTGCCAGCAGCCAGGGGGCTCACACCGGGGAGCTGTTTTTT. Protein product: CASSQGAHTGELFF.

This clonotype was seen many times. The chain is built from TRBV11-2 and TRBJ1-1; 8 bases align to TRBD1. CDR3 length: 13 amino acids. Germline V CDR1 and CDR2: SGHAT, FQNNGV. The V gene end was trimmed by 4 bases and the J gene end by 4 bases; junction bases not matched to a gene: 2. The CDR3 region has the DNA TGTGCCAGCAGCTCGGACAGGGCCACTGAAGCTTTCTTT. Translated, it gives CASSSDRATEAFF.

The chain is built from TRBV9 and TRBJ2-6; 9 bases line up with TRBD2. CDR3 size: 20 residues. J was trimmed by 2 bases and V by 0 bases; bases with no gene match: 12. Germline V gene data show CDR1 as SGDLS and CDR2 as YYNGEE. CDR3 coding DNA: TGTGCCAGCAGCGTAGCTTTTACGACTAGCGGTACTGCTGGGGCCAACGTCCTGACTTTC. Translated, it gives CASSVAFTTSGTAGANVLTF.

This clonotype was found a few times. This chain uses TRBV28 with TRBJ1-2, with D maybe TRBD1 (5 bases). CDR1 and CDR2 (germline): MDHEN, SYDVKM. The CDR3 is 13 amino acids. V lost 3 bases, J lost 2 bases, and 7 bases lay in between. This CDR3 reads CASSLAGNYGYTF. CDR3 coding DNA: TGTGCCAGCAGTTTGGCAGGGAACTATGGCTACACCTTC.

The J gene is TRBJ2-1, the V gene TRBV5-1, with TRBD2 identical over 7 bases. Germline V lookup: CDR1 SGHRS, CDR2 YFSETQ. CDR3 length: 14 amino acids. V lost 1 base to trimming and J lost 3 bases; unmatched junction nucleotides: 1. The DNA of the CDR3 is TGCGCCAGCAGCTTGTCTAGCGGCTACAATGAGCAGTTCTTC. Amino acid sequence: CASSLSSGYNEQFF.

This clonotype was recorded a few times. The rearrangement uses TRBV29-1 and TRBJ2-7; perhaps TRBD1 as D (5 bases). CDR1 SQVTM and CDR2 ANQGSEA come from the germline V gene. V was pared by 6 bases and J by 5 bases, with 20 bases between. The CDR3 covers 14 residues. The DNA for the CDR3 is TGCAGCGTGGCTGCCCAGGGAATAGGCGACGAGCAGTACTTC. Its translation is CSVAAQGIGDEQYF.

This clonotype was observed a few times. This rearrangement joins TRBV12-3 or TRBV12-4 to TRBJ1-3; D not certain. V was shortened by 8 bases and J by 0 bases, with 14 bases between the two germline ends. The CDR3 has 15 amino acids. CDR3 sequence: CASRSREISGNTIYF. The CDR3 region has the DNA TGTGCCAGCCGATCCCGGGAGATCTCTGGAAACACCATATATTTT.

This CDR3 is CASSAQGNTDTQYF. The CDR3 coding sequence is TGTGCCAGCAGCGCCCAGGGGAACACAGATACGCAGTATTTT. This chain connects TRBV7-2 to TRBJ2-3; TRBD1 might be the D (6 bases). V lost 5 bases, J lost 2 bases, and 11 bases lay in between. Germline V CDR1 and CDR2: SGHTA, FQGNSA. This CDR3 region has 14 residues.

The CDR3 DNA follows: TGTGCCAGCAGCCAAGATGGAGACAATCAGCCCCAGCATTTT. Translated: CASSQDGDNQPQHF. The chain carries TRBV3-1 and TRBJ1-5; D ambiguous. CDR1 is LGHDT and CDR2 is YNNKEL in the germline V gene (reference sequence). Trimming cost V 0 bases and J 3 bases, with 6 bases left between them. There are 14 residues in the CDR3.

V is TRBV18 and J is TRBJ2-1, with D tentatively TRBD2 (7 bases). Germline V lookup: CDR1 KGHSH, CDR2 LQKENI. V lost 6 bases, J lost 6 bases, and 15 bases lay in between. CDR3 length equals 14 residues. The CDR3 DNA follows: TGTGCCAGCTCTCCTACCGGGGGGCTCAATGAGCAGTTCTTC. This sequence encodes CASSPTGGLNEQFF.